This TCR beta chain was profiled in a study of T cell repertoires in cytomegalovirus infection. About the research overall: Shared public TCR beta signatures pointed to both CMV infection and a matching HLA type.

Germline lookup yields CDR1 SGHDT and CDR2 YYEEEE. Unmatched junction bases numbered 6, after V lost 3 bases and J lost 2 bases. This CDR3 region has 15 residues. TCRdb used MiXCR to reprocess the reads, holding one entry per CDR3 protein. Of over 100,000 distinct CDR3 sequences listed, roughly a tenth were seen once; the top ten hold 30% to 40%. As regards this clonotype: Its antigen remains unknown.

The receptor comes from a human donor in good health (CMV status not recorded). Some clones in this sample may be carry-over from other donors' samples. Specimen: PBMCs, sequenced either directly or after in vitro stimulation (not recorded which). V and J are TRBV5-6 and TRBJ2-3; 7 bases align to TRBD2. The CDR3 DNA is TGTGCCAGCAGCTCCTTAGCGGGCATCACAGATACGCAGTATTTT. Its translation is CASSSLAGITDTQYF. The full variable domain, completed using reference TRBV5-6 and TRBJ2-3, is DAGVTQSPTHLIKTRGQQVTLRCSPKSGHDTVSWYQQALGQGPQFIFQYYEEEERQRGNFPDRFSGHQFPNYSSELNVNALLLGDSALYLCASSSLAGITDTQYFGPGTRLTVL.